The 25 T cell receptor beta chains presented below share a single source sample, sequenced in a study of cytomegalovirus exposure and HLA in healthy donors. Use of 60 Vbeta and 13 Jbeta primers characterized the PCR. Sequencing was performed with immunoSEQ multiplex PCR; in TCRdb, only in-frame clones are kept and a portion is missing. The top ten hold 1.4% of the sample, which has around 170,000 clones, over 65% seen once. Sequences were obtained from PBMCs. The receptor source for this set is a man in his late teens or twenties in good health and CMV-seronegative.

The chain recombines TRBV18 with TRBJ1-2; 8 bases match TRBD1. The J segment lost 7 bases and the V segment lost 1 base, leaving 14 bases of the junction unmatched. CDR3 size: 17 residues. Looked up from germline, CDR1 is KGHSH and CDR2 is LQKENI. The CDR3 loop is CASSPQDFTGGLGGYTF. CDR3 nucleotides: TGTGCCAGCTCACCACAGGATTTTACAGGGGGTCTTGGTGGCTACACCTTC. The full variable domain, completed using reference TRBV18 and TRBJ1-2, is NAGVMQNPRHLVRRRGQEARLRCSPMKGHSHVYWYRQLPEEGLKFMVYLQKENIIDESGMPKERFSAEFPKEGPSILRIQQVVRGDSAAYFCASSPQDFTGGLGGYTFGSGTRLTVV.

The chain uses TRBV25-1 and TRBJ2-5, with D possibly being TRBD2 (6 bases). Trimming removed 4 bases from V and 5 bases from J, with 11 bases in between. CDR3 length equals 13 residues. The germline gives CDR1 MGHDK, CDR2 SYGVNS. As DNA, the CDR3 is TGTGCCAGCAGTGGCGGGACGGGGGAGACCCAGTACTTC. Translated, it gives CASSGGTGETQYF. The full variable domain, completed using reference TRBV25-1 and TRBJ2-5, is EADIYQTPRYLVIGTGKKITLECSQTMGHDKMYWYQQDPGMELHLIHYSYGVNSTEKGDLSSESTVSRIRTEHFPLTLESARPSHTSQYLCASSGGTGETQYFGPGTRLLVL.

Here the CDR3 DNA reads TGTGCCAGCAGCTCCACCCGGGGGCGCGGGGGCCCTGAAGCTTTCTTT. Translated, it gives CASSSTRGRGGPEAFF. The gene calls are TRBV11-3 and TRBJ1-1; D may be TRBD1 (6 bases). The V gene lost 4 bases and the J gene lost 6 bases, with 21 bases spanning the gap. CDR1 and CDR2 (germline): SGHNT, YENEEA. This CDR3 has 16 amino acids.

J is TRBJ2-3 and V is TRBV6-6, with D uncertain. Germline CDR1 MNHNY, CDR2 SVGAGI (reference sequence). Trimming took 1 base from V and 3 from J, leaving 11 bases between them. This CDR3 contains 15 residues. The CDR3 DNA follows: TGTGCCAGCAGTTACTTGGGTCGACTGACAGATACGCAGTATTTT. This gives the protein CASSYLGRLTDTQYF.

The chain joins TRBV13 to TRBJ2-5, with 9 bases lining up with TRBD1. The CDR3 has 15 amino acids. Per the germline V gene, CDR1 is PRHDT and CDR2 is FYEKMQ (reference sequence). The junction had 9 bases not matched to a gene; V was cut back by 5 bases and J by 5 bases. CDR3 in DNA: TGTGCCAGCAGCCCCCCGGGACAGGGAGGGGAGACCCAGTACTTC. Its protein is CASSPPGQGGETQYF.

The J gene is TRBJ1-1, the V gene TRBV27, with D maybe TRBD1 (5 bases). This CDR3 has 14 amino acids. V lost 2 bases to trimming and J lost 4 bases, with 11 bases between them. Germline V lookup: CDR1 MNHEY, CDR2 SMNVEV (reference sequence). CDR3: CASSLVGRGTEAFF. The CDR3 DNA reads as TGTGCCAGCAGTTTAGTTGGTAGGGGCACTGAAGCTTTCTTT.

The chain is built from TRBV15 and TRBJ1-1, with TRBD1 as a possible D gene (5 bases). Trimming removed 0 bases from V and 1 base from J, with 12 bases in between. The length of the CDR3 is 16 residues. The germline V gene encodes CDR1 LNHNV and CDR2 YYDKDF (reference sequence). This CDR3 is CATSRETRGGNTEAFF. CDR3 DNA: TGTGCCACCAGCAGAGAAACGCGGGGGGGGAACACTGAAGCTTTCTTT. The full variable domain, its missing parts supplied by reference TRBV15 and TRBJ1-1, is DAMVIQNPRYQVTQFGKPVTLSCSQTLNHNVMYWYQQKSSQAPKLLFHYYDKDFNNEADTPDNFQSRRPNTSFCFLDIRSPGLGDTAMYLCATSRETRGGNTEAFFGQGTRLTVV.

This chain links TRBV9 with TRBJ2-3; D possibly corresponds to TRBD1 (6 bases). This CDR3 spans 13 amino acids. From germline, CDR1 is SGDLS and CDR2 YYNGEE. Trimming shortened V by 1 base and J by 9 bases, and 12 bases separated the two germline ends. The CDR3 sequence: CASSVSGVDTQYF. The DNA of the CDR3 is TGTGCCAGCAGCGTATCAGGGGTGGACACGCAGTATTTT.

V usage is TRBV30 and J usage is TRBJ2-3; D remains unclear. The CDR3 runs to 13 residues. Per germline, CDR1 GTSNPN and CDR2 SVGIG (reference sequence). The V end was cut by 3 bases, the J end by 3 bases, with 10 bases between. In nucleotides, the CDR3 is TGTGCCTGGAGCCCGACGACAACAGATACGCAGTATTTT. This codes for CAWSPTTTDTQYF.

The chain has TRBV28 and TRBJ1-1; a possible D gene is TRBD1 (5 bases). The V gene lost 6 bases and the J gene lost 5 bases, with 10 bases spanning the gap. Germline V CDR1 and CDR2: MDHEN, SYDVKM. The CDR3 consists of 12 residues. The CDR3 here is CASREGQTEAFF. Written as DNA, the CDR3 is TGTGCCAGCAGGGAGGGGCAAACTGAAGCTTTCTTT.

This rearrangement joins TRBV6-6 to TRBJ1-3; TRBD1 matches at 8 bases. V dropped 6 bases and J dropped 0; count of bases not matched to a gene: 4. The CDR3 is 15 residues long. Germline values: CDR1 MNHNY, CDR2 SVGAGI (reference sequence). CDR3 protein: CASRTTGGSGNTIYF. CDR3 DNA: TGTGCCAGCAGAACCACAGGGGGCTCTGGAAACACCATATATTTT.

J is TRBJ2-2 and V is TRBV4-1; D possibly corresponds to TRBD1 (6 bases). The germline V and J ends were trimmed by 1 base and 1 base, with 10 bases remaining between them. The CDR3 has 16 residues. Germline V lookup: CDR1 MGHRA, CDR2 YSYEKL. CDR3 region: CASSQAGTRNTGELFF. CDR3 nucleotides: TGCGCCAGCAGCCAAGCCGGGACACGGAACACCGGGGAGCTGTTTTTT.

The chain uses TRBV18 and TRBJ1-1; the match to TRBD1 covers 9 bases. V lost 6 bases, J lost 6 bases, and 8 bases stayed unmatched. CDR3 size: 14 residues. The germline CDR1 and CDR2 sequences are KGHSH and LQKENI. The CDR3 DNA follows: TGTGCCAGCTCCCGGGACAGGGATTTGGCTGAAGCTTTCTTT. Its translation: CASSRDRDLAEAFF.

This clone has just a few counts. The J gene is TRBJ2-2, the V gene TRBV7-2; 8 nucleotides align to TRBD2. The CDR3 loop spans 16 amino acids. Trimming removed 5 bases from V and 6 bases from J; junction bases left unmatched: 11. Germline V gives CDR1 SGHTA, CDR2 FQGNSA. CDR3 protein: CASSPRLAKRSGELFF. CDR3 bases: TGTGCCAGCAGCCCTAGACTAGCGAAGAGGTCCGGGGAGCTGTTTTTT.

The rearrangement joins TRBV6-5 to TRBJ2-1; TRBD2 aligns across 11 bases. Trimming at V came to 5 bases and at J to 8 bases, leaving 5 bases not matched to a gene. This CDR3 has 14 residues. Germline V CDR1 and CDR2: MNHEY, SVGAGI. The CDR3 spells CASSVAGGIDEQFF. CDR3 nucleotide sequence: TGTGCCAGCAGTGTAGCGGGGGGGATCGATGAGCAGTTCTTC.

The chain uses TRBV7-9 and TRBJ1-2; D is possibly TRBD1 (6 bases). Per the germline V gene, CDR1 is SEHNR and CDR2 is FQNEAQ (reference sequence). V lost 5 bases, J lost 6 bases, and 13 bases lay in between. This CDR3 is built from 13 residues. The CDR3 protein is CASSLQGFNGYTF. CDR3 nucleotide sequence: TGTGCCAGCAGCCTACAGGGTTTCAATGGCTACACCTTC.

The J gene is TRBJ2-7, the V gene TRBV20-1; D unresolved. Germline V lookup: CDR1 DFQATT, CDR2 SNEGSKA (reference sequence). V lost 3 bases and J 6 bases, leaving 9 bases between the germline ends. The CDR3 is 11 residues long. CDR3 sequence reads: CSASGSIEQYF. The CDR3 DNA follows: TGCAGTGCTAGCGGGTCTATCGAGCAGTACTTC.

This chain uses TRBV30 with TRBJ1-2; D perhaps matches TRBD1 (5 bases). There are 12 residues in the CDR3. The V end lost 1 base, the J end lost 4 bases, and 7 bases lay between the germline ends. The germline gives CDR1 GTSNPN, CDR2 SVGIG (reference sequence). CDR3 region: CAWSDRPYGYTF. Here the CDR3 DNA reads TGTGCCTGGAGTGACAGGCCCTATGGCTACACCTTC.

The table lists this clone with a count of one. This chain connects TRBV6-5 to TRBJ1-2; 8 nucleotides align to TRBD1. Losses at the gene ends were 0 bases for V and 10 bases for J; bases not matched to a gene: 7. Per germline, CDR1 MNHEY and CDR2 SVGAGI. This CDR3 contains 14 residues. The CDR3 region is CASSYSVYRGYYTF. The CDR3 region has the DNA TGTGCCAGCAGTTACTCGGTCTACAGGGGGTACTACACCTTC.

The chain employs TRBV5-1 and TRBJ2-1; D perhaps matches TRBD2 (7 bases). The CDR3 contains 18 residues. With 2 bases removed from V and 0 bases from J, the gap between germline ends came to 18 bases. Germline V gene data show CDR1 as SGHRS and CDR2 as YFSETQ. Here the CDR3 DNA reads TGCGCCAGCAGCTTAGGCTATGGCGGGGGCCGCTCCTACAATGAGCAGTTCTTC. Protein product: CASSLGYGGGRSYNEQFF. Supplemented by reference TRBV5-1 and TRBJ2-1, the full variable domain reads KAGVTQTPRYLIKTRGQQVTLSCSPISGHRSVSWYQQTPGQGLQFLFEYFSETQRNKGNFPGRFSGRQFSNSRSEMNVSTLELGDSALYLCASSLGYGGGRSYNEQFFGPGTRLTVL.

This clone came up a few times. The chain carries TRBV15 and TRBJ2-6; D not resolved. Looked up from germline, CDR1 is LNHNV and CDR2 is YYDKDF (reference sequence). Deletions cut 0 bases from V and 0 bases from J, with 6 bases between. The CDR3 runs 16 residues. CDR3 DNA: TGTGCCACCAGCAGAGAAGCCGACTCTGGGGCCAACGTCCTGACTTTC. Translated, it gives CATSREADSGANVLTF.

A single count supports this clone. The chain combines TRBV5-1 with TRBJ2-7; 10 nucleotides line up with TRBD1. J gave up 2 bases and V 5 bases, and 10 bases lay outside the gene matches. Germline V CDR1 and CDR2: SGHRS, YFSETQ. The CDR3 covers 16 residues. CDR3 loop: CASRPASGTGAYEQYF. For the CDR3, the DNA is TGCGCCAGCAGACCCGCTTCGGGGACAGGGGCCTACGAGCAGTACTTC.

This chain uses TRBV27 with TRBJ2-1; D gene uncertain. The V gene lost 3 bases and the J gene lost 10 bases, with 7 bases spanning the gap. Germline V lookup: CDR1 MNHEY, CDR2 SMNVEV (reference sequence). The CDR3 is made up of 11 amino acids. In DNA, the CDR3 is TGTGCCAGCAGTTTTGTTGGCGAGCAGTTCTTC. This sequence encodes CASSFVGEQFF.

This clone was recorded once. V usage is TRBV5-1 and J usage is TRBJ1-2; perhaps TRBD1 as D (5 bases). Germline assignment: CDR1 SGHRS and CDR2 YFSETQ. There are 14 residues in the CDR3. V dropped 2 bases and J dropped 6 bases, with 14 bases sitting between them. CDR3 region: CASSFLTGHHGYTF. The CDR3 coding sequence is TGCGCCAGCAGCTTCCTCACAGGACACCATGGCTACACCTTC.

This chain joins TRBV5-5 and TRBJ1-1; 8 bases align to TRBD1. V dropped 3 bases and J dropped 6; count of bases not matched to a gene: 10. Looked up from germline, CDR1 is SGHKS and CDR2 is YYEKEE (reference sequence). This CDR3 has 15 residues. The CDR3 reads CASSSQGQGVAEAFF. Here the CDR3 DNA reads TGTGCCAGCAGCTCCCAAGGACAGGGCGTGGCTGAAGCTTTCTTT.